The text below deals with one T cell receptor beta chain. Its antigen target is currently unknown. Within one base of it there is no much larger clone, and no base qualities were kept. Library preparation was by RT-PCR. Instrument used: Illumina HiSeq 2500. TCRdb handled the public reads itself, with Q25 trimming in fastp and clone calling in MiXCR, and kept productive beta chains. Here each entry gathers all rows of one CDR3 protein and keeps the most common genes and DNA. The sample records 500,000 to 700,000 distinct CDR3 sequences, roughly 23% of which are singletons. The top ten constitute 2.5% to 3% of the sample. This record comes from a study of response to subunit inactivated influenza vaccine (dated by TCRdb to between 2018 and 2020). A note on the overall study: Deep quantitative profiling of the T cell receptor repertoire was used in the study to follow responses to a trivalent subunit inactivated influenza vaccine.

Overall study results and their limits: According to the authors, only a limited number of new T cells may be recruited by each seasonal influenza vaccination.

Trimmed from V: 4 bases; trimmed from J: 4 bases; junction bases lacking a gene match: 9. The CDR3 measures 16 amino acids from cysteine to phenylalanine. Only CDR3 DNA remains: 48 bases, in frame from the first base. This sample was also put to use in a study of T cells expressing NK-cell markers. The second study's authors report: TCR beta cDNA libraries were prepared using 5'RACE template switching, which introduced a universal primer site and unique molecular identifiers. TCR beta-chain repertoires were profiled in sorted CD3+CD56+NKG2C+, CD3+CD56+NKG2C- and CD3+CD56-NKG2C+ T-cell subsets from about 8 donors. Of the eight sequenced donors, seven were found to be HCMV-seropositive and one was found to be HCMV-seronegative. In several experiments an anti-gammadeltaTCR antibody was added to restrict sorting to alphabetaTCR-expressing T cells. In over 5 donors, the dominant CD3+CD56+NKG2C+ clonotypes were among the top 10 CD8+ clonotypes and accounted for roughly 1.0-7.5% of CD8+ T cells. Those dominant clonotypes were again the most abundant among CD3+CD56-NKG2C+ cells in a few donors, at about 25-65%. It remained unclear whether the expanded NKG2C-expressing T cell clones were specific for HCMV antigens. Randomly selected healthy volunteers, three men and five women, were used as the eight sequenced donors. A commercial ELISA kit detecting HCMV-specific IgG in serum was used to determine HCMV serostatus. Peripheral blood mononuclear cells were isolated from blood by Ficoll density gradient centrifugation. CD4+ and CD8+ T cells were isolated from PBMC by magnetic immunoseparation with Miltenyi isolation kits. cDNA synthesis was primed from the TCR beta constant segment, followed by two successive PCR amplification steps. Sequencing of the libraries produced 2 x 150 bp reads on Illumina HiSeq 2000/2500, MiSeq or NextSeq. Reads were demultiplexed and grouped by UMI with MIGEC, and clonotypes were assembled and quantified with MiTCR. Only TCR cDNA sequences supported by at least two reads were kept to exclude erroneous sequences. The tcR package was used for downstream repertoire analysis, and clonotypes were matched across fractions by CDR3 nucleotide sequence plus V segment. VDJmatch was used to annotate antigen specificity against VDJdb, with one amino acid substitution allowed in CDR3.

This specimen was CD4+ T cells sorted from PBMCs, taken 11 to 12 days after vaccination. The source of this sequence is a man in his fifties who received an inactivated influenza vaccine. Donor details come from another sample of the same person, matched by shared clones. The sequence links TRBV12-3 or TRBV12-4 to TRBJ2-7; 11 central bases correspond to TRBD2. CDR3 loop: CASSSYQTSGAYEQYF. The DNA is TGTGCCAGCAGTTCCTACCAGACTAGCGGGGCTTACGAGCAGTACTTC.